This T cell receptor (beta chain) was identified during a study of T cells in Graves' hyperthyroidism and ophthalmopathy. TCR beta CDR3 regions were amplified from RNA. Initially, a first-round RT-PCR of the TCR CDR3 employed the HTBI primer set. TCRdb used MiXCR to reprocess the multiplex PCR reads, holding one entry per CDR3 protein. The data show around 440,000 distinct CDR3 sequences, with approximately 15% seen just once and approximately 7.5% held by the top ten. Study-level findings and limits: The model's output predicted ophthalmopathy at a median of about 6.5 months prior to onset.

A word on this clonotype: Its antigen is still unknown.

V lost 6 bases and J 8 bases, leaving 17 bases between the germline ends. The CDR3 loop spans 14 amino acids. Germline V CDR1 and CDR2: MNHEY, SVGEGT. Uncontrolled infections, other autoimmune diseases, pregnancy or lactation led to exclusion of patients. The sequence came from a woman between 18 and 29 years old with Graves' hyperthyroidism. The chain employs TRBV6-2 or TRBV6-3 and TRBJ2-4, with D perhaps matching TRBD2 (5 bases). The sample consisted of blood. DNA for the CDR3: TGTGCCAGCAGCTTGGAGACTAAATTGGACATTCAGTACTTC. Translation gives CASSLETKLDIQYF.